Each of the 26 T cell receptor beta chains below was sequenced from the same sample in a study of blood T cells in healthy people across ages. A J-beta primer mix and a sample-barcoded 5' primer were used in a second PCR of about 6 to 12 cycles. Via MiXCR, TCRdb re-called the 5' RACE reads, giving one row per CDR3 protein. The sample has more than 750,000 distinct CDR3 sequences; just under 30% are singletons. This sample also appeared in a second study, on T cells of mothers and their children.

The material sequenced was blood. These receptors were taken from a woman aged 40 to 50 in good health.

For this clonotype: One end of the junction is discordant with germline, which a read error may explain. The V and J genes are TRBV5-6 and TRBJ1-5; no clear D. CDR1 is SGHDT, CDR2 YYEEEE, per germline. This CDR3 is built from 14 residues. CDR3 bases: TGTGCCAGCAGCTTCGGCAGGTACAATCGGCCCCAGCATTTT. The encoded protein is CASSFGRYNRPQHF.

The chain joins TRBV5-1 to TRBJ2-1; 9 bases fit TRBD2. The CDR3 consists of 17 residues. Germline CDR1 is SGHRS and CDR2 is YFSETQ. V shed 0 bases, J shed 8 bases, and the junction held 12 bases outside the gene matches. CDR3 nucleotides: TGCGCCAGCAGCTTGGCGGCGCGGGGGGGCTCGGTCGATGAGCAGTTCTTC. Its translation: CASSLAARGGSVDEQFF.

V usage is TRBV20-1 and J usage is TRBJ2-7; D gene ambiguous. This CDR3 has 15 amino acids. In germline, CDR1 is DFQATT, CDR2 SNEGSKA (reference sequence). V gave up 0 bases and J gave up 0 bases, with 12 bases separating them. DNA for the CDR3: TGCAGTGCTAGAGATAGGGCATTCGTCTCCTACGAGCAGTACTTC. Translated, it gives CSARDRAFVSYEQYF.

This clonotype has at least ten counts. This sequence joins TRBV29-1 and TRBJ2-1; 11 bases agree with TRBD1. The CDR3 loop spans 17 amino acids. The trim removed 3 bases at V and 0 bases at J, leaving 7 bases unmatched. Germline V lookup: CDR1 SQVTM, CDR2 ANQGSEA. Here the CDR3 reads CSVDGQGASLSYNEQFF. CDR3 DNA: TGCAGCGTTGACGGACAGGGGGCTTCCCTCTCCTACAATGAGCAGTTCTTC.

A single count supports this clonotype. A much bigger clone sits one base away, suggesting this may be a read error. The rearrangement joins TRBV7-6 to TRBJ2-7; 13 nucleotides line up with TRBD2. CDR3 length equals 16 residues. The germline CDR1 and CDR2 sequences are SGHVS and FNYEAQ. CDR3 residues: CACSAMTSGGNYEQYF. The CDR3 DNA is TGTGCCTGCAGCGCCATGACTAGCGGGGGGAACTACGAGCAGTACTTC.

V and J are TRBV9 and TRBJ1-6; possible D gene TRBD1, 5 bases. V was pared by 0 bases and J by 7 bases, with 8 bases between. Germline-derived CDR1 and CDR2 are SGDLS and YYNGEE. The CDR3 is made up of 14 amino acids. CDR3 in amino acids: CASSVAGPNSPLHF. For the CDR3, the DNA is TGTGCCAGCAGCGTAGCAGGGCCGAATTCACCCCTCCACTTT.

This clonotype showed up many times. The chain is built from TRBV12-3 or TRBV12-4 and TRBJ1-5; D call uncertain. This CDR3 comprises 14 residues. Between the trimmed V and J ends, which lost 6 bases and 2 bases, there was a span of 11 bases. DNA of the CDR3: TGTGCCAGCAGCATGGCGGACCGCAATCAGCCCCAGCATTTT. Protein sequence: CASSMADRNQPQHF.

V gene TRBV6-5 combines with J gene TRBJ2-5; D is perhaps TRBD1 (5 bases). From germline, CDR1 is MNHEY and CDR2 SVGAGI. The germline V and J ends were trimmed by 5 bases and 11 bases, with 18 bases remaining between them. This CDR3 region has 13 residues. The CDR3 protein is CASSPGNTNTQYF. As DNA, the CDR3 is TGTGCCAGCAGTCCAGGGAACACAAATACGCAGTACTTC.

This clonotype came up many times. The chain carries TRBV29-1 and TRBJ2-7; TRBD1 or TRBD2 may be the D gene (6 bases each). This CDR3 has 15 amino acids. The germline CDR1 and CDR2 sequences are SQVTM and ANQGSEA. V was cut by 6 bases and J by 0 bases, with 18 bases left in between. CDR3 coding DNA: TGCAGCGTCCAAAGGGGGGACGGGAACTCCTACGAGCAGTACTTC. It yields the protein CSVQRGDGNSYEQYF.

This clonotype was seen ten or more times. The chain carries TRBV2 and TRBJ2-7; maybe TRBD1 (6 bases). The length of the CDR3 is 14 residues. The germline V gene encodes CDR1 SNHLY and CDR2 FYNNEI. Trimming shortened V by 6 bases and J by 4 bases, and 16 bases separated the two germline ends. CDR3 nucleotide sequence: TGTGCCAGCAGCGAGTCAGGGGCGAGGTACGAGCAGTACTTC. Amino acids: CASSESGARYEQYF.

This clonotype has at least ten counts. The rearrangement links TRBV7-2 to TRBJ2-3; D is possibly TRBD2 (5 bases). CDR1 SGHTA and CDR2 FQGNSA come from the germline V gene. V dropped 2 bases and J dropped 0 bases, with 12 bases sitting between them. The CDR3 consists of 16 residues. The CDR3 loop reads CASSLLPGYSTDTQYF. The CDR3 DNA is TGTGCCAGCAGCTTACTCCCGGGGTATAGCACAGATACGCAGTATTTT.

This clonotype was observed a few times. The chain couples TRBV12-3 or TRBV12-4 to TRBJ2-1; tentatively, D is TRBD2 (7 bases). Trimming cost V 6 bases and J 9 bases, with 15 bases left between them. This CDR3 is built from 13 residues. The CDR3: CASRTRGGGEQFF. As DNA, the CDR3 is TGTGCCAGCAGGACTAGGGGGGGGGGTGAGCAGTTCTTC.

The chain recombines TRBV15 with TRBJ1-4, with TRBD1 as a possible D gene (6 bases). This CDR3 contains 16 residues. The germline V gene encodes CDR1 LNHNV and CDR2 YYDKDF (reference sequence). Trimming removed 0 bases from V and 5 bases from J, with 13 bases in between. CDR3 DNA sequence: TGTGCCACCAGCAGAGAGCCGGGGAGGGGGAATGAAAAACTGTTTTTT. Encoded protein: CATSREPGRGNEKLFF.

The rearrangement uses TRBV20-1 and TRBJ2-5, with 7 bases fitting TRBD2. The tail of the sequence fits TRBJ2-7 better, so the J call may be wrong. Per germline, CDR1 DFQATT and CDR2 SNEGSKA (reference sequence). The length of the CDR3 is 13 residues. This CDR3 is CSARVAGADEQYF. The CDR3 DNA reads TGCAGTGCTAGAGTAGCGGGTGCTGACGAGCAGTACTTC.

This clonotype was seen only a few times. This chain uses TRBV5-3 with TRBJ1-2, with D possibly TRBD1 on 5 matching bases. TRBV5-3 is classed as an ORF, of uncertain function. Trimming took off 3 bases at V and 1 base at J, with 10 bases between the two ends. The CDR3 loop spans 14 amino acids. The CDR3 nucleotides read TGTGCCAGAAGCTACGGGACGGATAACTATGGCTACACCTTC. Translating gives CARSYGTDNYGYTF.

This clonotype was detected only a few times. V and J are TRBV28 and TRBJ1-2; D is perhaps TRBD1 (6 bases). Trimming shortened V by 2 bases and J by 4 bases, and 17 bases separated the two germline ends. CDR1 and CDR2 from the germline V gene are MDHEN and SYDVKM. The CDR3 covers 16 residues. CDR3 DNA sequence: TGTGCCAGCAGTTTAAAGACAGGCCGACGACCCTATGGCTACACCTTC. This translates into CASSLKTGRRPYGYTF.

Details on this clonotype: Germline is not matched at one junction end, which may reflect a read error. The V gene is TRBV2, the J gene TRBJ1-6, with D uncertain. The CDR3 extends over 15 amino acids. CDR1 is SNHLY and CDR2 is FYNNEI in the germline V gene. The CDR3 sequence: CASSEARVRVSPLYF. The CDR3 region has the DNA TGTGCCAGCAGTGAAGCGCGGGTCCGCGTAAGTCCCCTCTACTTT.

This clonotype was picked up a small number of times. The chain joins TRBV20-1 to TRBJ1-1, with TRBD1 matching 7 bases. V shed 0 bases, J shed 0 bases, and the junction held 7 bases outside the gene matches. This CDR3 has 16 amino acids. Per the germline V gene, CDR1 is DFQATT and CDR2 is SNEGSKA (reference sequence). The DNA of the CDR3 is TGCAGTGCTAGAGATTGGGCAGGGGGAATGAACACTGAAGCTTTCTTT. Its protein product is CSARDWAGGMNTEAFF.

A few counts support this clonotype. The chain combines TRBV30 with TRBJ2-7; D is tentatively TRBD1 or TRBD2 (6 bases each). The CDR3 runs 14 residues. Trimming cost V 0 bases and J 2 bases, with 11 bases left between them. Germline CDR1 and CDR2: GTSNPN and SVGIG (reference sequence). DNA of the CDR3: TGTGCCTGGAGTGTCGGGGGACATACCTACGAGCAGTACTTC. Protein product: CAWSVGGHTYEQYF.

Points on this clonotype: One base away lies a much larger clone, so this may be a sequencing read error. This chain joins TRBV5-1 and TRBJ2-6; D unclear. V lost 7 bases and J 1 base, leaving 15 bases between the germline ends. The CDR3 contains 16 residues. CDR1 is SGHRS and CDR2 is YFSETQ in the germline V gene. The CDR3 DNA reads as TGCGCCAGCGGCTACTATTTGGGTTCTGGGGCCAACGTCCTGACTTTC. Its translation: CASGYYLGSGANVLTF. Combining the CDR3 with reference TRBV5-1 and TRBJ2-6 gives the whole variable domain KAGVTQTPRYLIKTRGQQVTLSCSPISGHRSVSWYQQTPGQGLQFLFEYFSETQRNKGNFPGRFSGRQFSNSRSEMNVSTLELGDSALYLCASGYYLGSGANVLTFGAGSRLTVL.

This clonotype was counted only a few times. The V call is TRBV13, the J call TRBJ2-7, with TRBD1 identical over 9 bases. This CDR3 spans 15 amino acids. In germline, CDR1 is PRHDT, CDR2 FYEKMQ (reference sequence). The V segment lost 2 bases and the J segment 5 bases; nucleotides outside the gene matches: 7. The CDR3 protein is CASSLTGQGHDEQYF. CDR3 nucleotide sequence: TGTGCCAGCAGCTTAACGGGACAGGGTCATGACGAGCAGTACTTC.

This clonotype was counted many times. The chain combines TRBV10-3 with TRBJ2-7; D gene uncertain. V lost 4 bases and J lost 2, with 12 bases in between. This CDR3 has 14 amino acids. Germline loops: CDR1 ENHRY, CDR2 SYGVKD. In DNA, the CDR3 is TGTGCCATCAGTGTCCGAGACCGCACCTACGAGCAGTACTTC. This sequence encodes CAISVRDRTYEQYF.

There are a few counts of this clonotype. The genes are TRBV5-6 and TRBJ1-5, with TRBD1 identical over 8 bases. CDR3 length: 16 amino acids. Germline V gives CDR1 SGHDT, CDR2 YYEEEE. V was pared by 4 bases and J by 5 bases, with 11 bases of the junction left unmatched. CDR3 sequence (DNA): TGTGCCAGCAGCACAGCACAGGGGGGCAGTCATCAGCCCCAGCATTTT. Its protein product is CASSTAQGGSHQPQHF.

The rearrangement uses TRBV2 and TRBJ1-5; 9 bases map to TRBD1. Per germline, CDR1 SNHLY and CDR2 FYNNEI. With V trimmed by 7 bases and J by 2 bases, 9 bases remained unmatched. CDR3 length: 16 residues. The CDR3 region has the DNA TGTGCCAGCAATTTGGACAGGGGAAACGGCAATCAGCCCCAGCATTTT. Amino acids: CASNLDRGNGNQPQHF.

This chain uses TRBV5-1 with TRBJ2-5; a possible D gene is TRBD1 (6 bases). CDR1 SGHRS and CDR2 YFSETQ come from the germline V gene. The CDR3 runs to 15 residues. The V end was cut by 0 bases, the J end by 0 bases, with 9 bases between. The CDR3 region has the DNA TGCGCCAGCAGCTTGGCTGACAGGAACCAAGAGACCCAGTACTTC. Residues: CASSLADRNQETQYF.

The rearrangement joins TRBV6-9 to TRBJ1-4; D unclear. Germline CDR1 reads MNHGY; CDR2 reads SVAAGI. V was cut by 2 bases and J by 8 bases, with 9 bases left in between. This CDR3 comprises 13 residues. The CDR3 region is CASSYSLGEKLFF. The CDR3 nucleotides read TGTGCCAGCAGTTATAGTTTAGGGGAAAAACTGTTTTTT.